This T cell receptor (beta chain) was sequenced in a study of T cell responses to AZD1222 COVID-19 vaccine. Whole-study context: Some second doses came at about 4 weeks and others at about 12 weeks; these were pooled. Findings and caveats of the study: Most donors were white British, females outnumbered males, and clonal diversity was possibly underestimated. Vaccine-related CD4 TCRs covered spike, predominating at 160-218 and 743-854. Spike-specific TCR breadth and depth both grew after two AZD1222 doses.

This clone appeared a single time. Its target is not known. This CDR3 has 14 residues. With 3 bases removed from V and 6 bases from J, the gap between germline ends came to 15 bases. In germline, CDR1 is SGHRS, CDR2 YFSETQ. Sequenced by immunoSEQ multiplex PCR; TCRdb stores in-frame clones only, minus some. The sample has about 100,000 clones; around nine tenths are singletons. The input for sequencing was peripheral blood, taken on day 0 of AZD1222 vaccination. The receptor's source is an adult in good health. V is TRBV5-1 and J is TRBJ1-1, with D tentatively TRBD1 (6 bases). The CDR3 sequence: CASSSPSRGPEAFF. CDR3 bases: TGCGCCAGCAGCTCCCCCTCCAGGGGACCTGAAGCTTTCTTT.